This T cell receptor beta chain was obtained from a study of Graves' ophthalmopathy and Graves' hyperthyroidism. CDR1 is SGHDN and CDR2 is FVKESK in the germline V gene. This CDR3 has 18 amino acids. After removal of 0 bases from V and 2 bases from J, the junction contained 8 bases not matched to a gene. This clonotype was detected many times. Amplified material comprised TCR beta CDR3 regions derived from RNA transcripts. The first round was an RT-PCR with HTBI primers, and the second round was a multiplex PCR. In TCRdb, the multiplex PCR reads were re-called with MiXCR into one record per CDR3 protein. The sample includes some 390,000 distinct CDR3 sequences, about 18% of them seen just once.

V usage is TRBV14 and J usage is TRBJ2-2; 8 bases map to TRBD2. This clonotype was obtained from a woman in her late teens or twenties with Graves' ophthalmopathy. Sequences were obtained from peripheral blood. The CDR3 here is CASSQDPLAGINTGELFF. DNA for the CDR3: TGTGCCAGCAGCCAAGACCCATTAGCGGGGATCAACACCGGGGAGCTGTTTTTT.